This entry is about one T cell receptor beta chain. Primers for the PCR totalled 60 Vbeta and 13 Jbeta. Sequencing used immunoSEQ multiplex PCR; TCRdb keeps in-frame clones, though not all of them. Here the sample spans about 180,000 clones, around 80% being singletons. The source of the sample is a study of cytomegalovirus exposure and HLA in healthy donors. V was cut by 0 bases and J by 2 bases, with 15 bases left in between. CDR3 length: 17 amino acids. CDR1 is LNHDA, CDR2 SQIVND, per germline (reference sequence). The chain is built from TRBV19 and TRBJ2-3, with D possibly matching TRBD2 (6 bases). Sequenced input: PBMCs. The receptor comes from a man younger than 35 in good health and CMV-seronegative. The CDR3 spells CASSIDRASEYTDTQYF. CDR3 nucleotide sequence: TGTGCCAGTAGTATAGATCGCGCTAGCGAATACACAGATACGCAGTATTTT.